What follows is one T cell receptor (beta chain) and its context. This clonotype was counted ten times or more. What antigen it recognizes has not been identified. The input lacks base qualities; no much larger clone sits a single base away. The sample originates from a study of T cell repertoires in cytomegalovirus infection (dated by TCRdb to between 2018 and 2021). At the level of the whole study: The HLA type of each donor mattered for the analysis, because public TCR beta signatures pointed to carriage of CMV infection along with the matching HLA type. Broad study findings and their caveats: In the ex vivo response, HLA-C-restricted CMV-specific TCR beta clonotypes were dominant, and in two of eight donors the single most frequent clonotype came from this HLA-C-restricted group. Carriers of CMV infection plus the relevant HLA type were discriminated by the cumulative frequency of public TCR beta family members in the study cohort and in an independent roughly 320-donor cohort.

Clipping removes 10 bases from V and 5 bases from J, with 10 as the unmatched junction base count. The CDR3 numbers 15 residues from cysteine through phenylalanine. Only CDR3 DNA is held: 45 bases, read in frame from base 1. The germline V gene (reference sequence) sets CDR1 to LNHDA and CDR2 to SQIVND. The instrument was an Illumina HiSeq 1500. TCRdb applied fastp at Q25 and MiXCR to the public reads, then kept only in-frame beta chains. Each entry merges the rows of one CDR3 protein and shows their most common DNA and genes. The sample yields under 300,000 distinct CDR3 sequences; about 18% were counted once. The ten largest clonotypes hold around 47% of the sample.

The source of this sequence is a human donor in good health (CMV status not recorded). Some clones in this sample may be carry-over from other donors' samples. The chain uses TRBV19 and TRBJ1-5, with 11 middle bases fitting TRBD1. The sample comprised CD8+ T cells from PBMCs. The encoded CDR3 is CATEEPGQGDQPQHF. The DNA sequence follows: TGTGCCACCGAAGAACCGGGACAGGGGGATCAGCCCCAGCATTTT.